This TCR beta chain was observed in a study of regulatory T cells in long-lasting Graves disease. The germline V gene has CDR1 LNHDA and CDR2 SQIVND (reference sequence). Trimming shortened V by 5 bases and J by 5 bases, and 12 bases separated the two germline ends. The CDR3 loop spans 13 amino acids. With iRepertoire HTBI primers and Arm-PCR of CDR3 regions, TCR beta libraries were built. MiXCR was run by TCRdb on the multiplex PCR reads, yielding one entry per CDR3 protein. The sample yields hundreds of thousands of distinct CDR3 sequences, roughly 15% seen once. The time point was: newly diagnosed GD, antithyroid drugs for less than 3 months. PBMC RNA served as the TCR library source. The sample was also linked to a second study, of T cells in Graves' hyperthyroidism and ophthalmopathy. This second report adds: The study enrolled patients aged 18 to 65 with newly diagnosed hyperthyroidism of under 2 months' duration. The model's output predicted ophthalmopathy at a median of around 7 months prior to onset.

Specimen: peripheral blood mononuclear cells (PBMCs), collected at new diagnosis, from a patient treated with antithyroid drugs. V and J are TRBV19 and TRBJ2-5; D is undetermined. The TCR was taken from a woman aged 25 to 39 with Graves disease. This chain's CDR3 is CASSDINGETQYF. In DNA form, the CDR3 reads TGTGCCAGTAGTGACATCAACGGGGAGACCCAGTACTTC.